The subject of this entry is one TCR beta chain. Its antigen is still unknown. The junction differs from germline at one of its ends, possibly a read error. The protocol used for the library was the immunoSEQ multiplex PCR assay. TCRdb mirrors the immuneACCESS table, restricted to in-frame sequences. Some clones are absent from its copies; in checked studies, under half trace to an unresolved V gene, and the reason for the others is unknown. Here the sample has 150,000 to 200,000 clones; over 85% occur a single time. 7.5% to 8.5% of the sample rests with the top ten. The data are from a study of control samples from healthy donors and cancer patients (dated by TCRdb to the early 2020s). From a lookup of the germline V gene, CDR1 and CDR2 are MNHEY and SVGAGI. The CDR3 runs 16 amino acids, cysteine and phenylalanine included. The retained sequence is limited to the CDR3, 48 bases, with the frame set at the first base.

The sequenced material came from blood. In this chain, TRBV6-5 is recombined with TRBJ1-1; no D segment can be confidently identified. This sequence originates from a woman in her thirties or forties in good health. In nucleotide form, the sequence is TGTGCCAGCAGTTACTCGATTGCGGCCGCGAACTCTGAAGCTTTCTTT. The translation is CASSYSIAAANSEAFF.